A selection of T cell receptor beta chains follows, all from one sample in a study of T cells in localized non-small cell lung cancer. Assay: immunoSEQ multiplex PCR; the TCRdb copy retains only in-frame clones and omits some. The sample yields under 50,000 clones, about 86% seen once. The material was PBMCs, obtained before any cancer treatment. The receptors were gathered from a man aged 40-75 years with stage II lung adenocarcinoma. CDR3s include the opening cysteine and the closing phenylalanine or tryptophan. D genes are given only for firm matches. The size entry is marked missing in some rows and otherwise reads once, few, many or a size class.

. . TRBJ2-3 TRBV27 TGTGCCAGCAGTCCCCTGGAGGGGGCAGATACGCAGTATTTT CASSPLEGADTQYF
. TRBD2 TRBJ2-1 TRBV5-8 TGTGCCAGCAGCCTCCGGGACTACAAGAATGAGCAGTTCTTC CASSLRDYKNEQFF
. . TRBJ2-2 TRBV27 TGTGCCAGCAGTTTATGGGGGGCTAGCTGGGAGCTGTTTTTT CASSLWGASWELFF
. . TRBJ1-1 TRBV7-3 TGTGCCAGCAGCTTAAGAACAGAGGGGAACACTGAAGCTTTCTTT CASSLRTEGNTEAFF
. . TRBJ1-1 TRBV27 TGTGCCAGCAGTTTATCCTCCCAGGTGGAAGCTTTCTTT CASSLSSQVEAFF
. . TRBJ2-5 TRBV7-3 TGTGCCAGCAGCTACGGGCGGGGAGCCCAAGAGACCCAGTACTTC CASSYGRGAQETQYF
. . TRBJ1-5 TRBV5-1 TGCGCCAGCAGTCCGGGAAACAGCAATCAGCCCCAGCATTTT CASSPGNSNQPQHF
. . TRBJ1-2 TRBV12-5 TGTGCTAGTGGTTATACTAACTATGGCTACACCTTC CASGYTNYGYTF
. . TRBJ1-2 TRBV6-6 TGTGCCAGCAGTGGCGACCAGGGCCCCTTATATGGCTACACCTTC CASSGDQGPLYGYTF
once TRBD1 TRBJ1-1 TRBV6-6 TGTGCCAGCAGATCGGGACAGGGAAACACTGAAGCTTTCTTT CASRSGQGNTEAFF
. . TRBJ1-1 TRBV7-9 TGTGCCAGCAGGGAGAGGGCAGGGGAAAAGGGTTACACTGAAGCTTTCTTT CASRERAGEKGYTEAFF
. . TRBJ1-1 TRBV6-5 TGTGCCAGCAGTTACGACAGGCCCTCAGGGGCTTTCTTT CASSYDRPSGAFF
. TRBD1 TRBJ2-3 TRBV4-1 TGCGCCAGCAGCCCGGACAGGGTCATAGATACGCAGTATTTT CASSPDRVIDTQYF
few . TRBJ2-5 TRBV30 TGTGCCTGTGAACTTTGGGGGACCCAGTACTTC CACELWGTQYF
. TRBD2 TRBJ2-4 TRBV19 TGTGCCAGTTCCCCAAGAGGGACTAGCGGGGGGTATAGGAACATTCAGTACTTC CASSPRGTSGGYRNIQYF
. . TRBJ2-2 TRBV11-3 TGTGCCAGCAGCCCCTATTCCACCGGGGAGCTGTTTTTT CASSPYSTGELFF
. . TRBJ1-1 TRBV2 TGTGCCAGCAGCTCCCTCCAGGGGAAGGCTTTCTTT CASSSLQGKAFF
. . TRBJ1-2 TRBV27 TGTGCCAACAGTTTATCGTGGGAAAGGGATAAAGATGGCTACACCTTC CANSLSWERDKDGYTF
. TRBD1 TRBJ1-2 TRBV5-4 TGTGCCAGCAGCCGGGACAGGGGGCAGGATGGCTACACCTTC CASSRDRGQDGYTF
. . TRBJ1-6 TRBV11-2 TGTGCCAGCAGCTTAGAAATGAGCTCCTATAATTCACCCCTCCACTTT CASSLEMSSYNSPLHF
. . TRBJ1-5 TRBV10-2 TGCGCCAGCAGTGAGTCGACTCGGGATCAGCCCCAGCATTTT CASSESTRDQPQHF
once . TRBJ2-5 TRBV5-6 TGTGCCAGCAGCTTAGTTGAGACCCAGTACTTC CASSLVETQYF
. TRBD1 TRBJ1-1 TRBV10-3 TGTGCCATCAGTGAGGAGCAGGGGGCAAGTGAAGCTTTCTTT CAISEEQGASEAFF
. TRBD1 TRBJ2-2 TRBV5-6 TGTGCCAGCAGCTTGGTGGCAGGGGGCACCGGGGAGCTGTTTTTT CASSLVAGGTGELFF
. . TRBJ2-3 TRBV28 TGTGCCAGCACCGGAGATACGCAGTATTTT CASTGDTQYF
once . TRBJ1-5 TRBV6-1 TGTGCCAGCATGAGGGCCCCGGGTAATCAGCCCCAGCATTTT CASMRAPGNQPQHF
. TRBD1 TRBJ1-1 TRBV19 TGTGCCAGTAGTGTAGGGGGCCATAACACTGAAGCTTTCTTT CASSVGGHNTEAFF
. . TRBJ2-3 TRBV25-1 TGTGCCAGTTCAAAGAAGGGCACAGATACGCAGTATTTT CASSKKGTDTQYF
. . TRBJ1-1 TRBV2 TGTGCCAGCAGCCTGCAGGGCCTCTGGGGGAACACTGAAGCTTTCTTT CASSLQGLWGNTEAFF
. TRBD2 TRBJ2-7 TRBV27 TGTGCCAGCAGTTTATTCTACCGGGGGGGCGATCTCTACGAGCAGTACTTC CASSLFYRGGDLYEQYF
. TRBD2 TRBJ2-1 TRBV10-3 TGTGCCATCAGAGGGACTAGCGGGGTCAAAAATGAGCAGTTCTTC CAIRGTSGVKNEQFF
. . TRBJ1-5 TRBV5-6 TGTGCCAGCAGCTCGGGGAACGGTCAGCCCCAGCATTTT CASSSGNGQPQHF
. . TRBJ2-5 TRBV19 TGTGCCAGTAGTACCCTAAGAGGAGGAGTTGGGACCCAGTACTTC CASSTLRGGVGTQYF
once . TRBJ1-5 TRBV6-5 TGTGCCAGCAGTTACGGCAGGTATCAGCCCCAGCATTTT CASSYGRYQPQHF
. TRBD1 TRBJ2-7 TRBV6-1 TGTGCCAGCAGTGAAGGGACAGGGGACTCCTACGAGCAGTACTTC CASSEGTGDSYEQYF
. . TRBJ2-5 TRBV18 TGTGCCAGCTCACCAGAGAGGGTCACGGAGACCCAGTACTTC CASSPERVTETQYF
. . TRBJ1-2 TRBV5-6 TGTGCCAGCAGCTTGGAGGGCTCCTCACTCTATGGCTACACCTTC CASSLEGSSLYGYTF
. TRBD2 TRBJ2-3 TRBV5-1 TGCGCCAGCAGACTAGCGGGGGGCACAGATACGCAGTATTTT CASRLAGGTDTQYF
. . TRBJ1-5 TRBV6-1 TGTGCCAGCAGTCCGGGAAGGGGAAATCAGCCCCAGCATTTT CASSPGRGNQPQHF
. TRBD1 TRBJ1-1 TRBV5-6 TGTGCCAGCAGCTATGTTTCAGGGGGCTGGAGGAACACTGAAGCTTTCTTT CASSYVSGGWRNTEAFF
. . TRBJ1-2 TRBV9 TGTGCCAGCAGCGTAGACAGGACGCTATATGGCTACACCTTC CASSVDRTLYGYTF
. TRBD1 TRBJ1-6 TRBV7-9 TGTGCCAGCAGCTTAGGGGGACAGGGTAAATCACCCCTCCACTTT CASSLGGQGKSPLHF
. TRBD1 TRBJ1-1 TRBV5-1 TGCGCCAGCAGTCCCCAGAGGGGGCGGACTGAAGCTTTCTTT CASSPQRGRTEAFF
once . TRBJ1-1 TRBV11-3 TGTGCCAGCAGCTTAGACGGTCGGGCAGGGGTCGCTGAAGCTTTCTTT CASSLDGRAGVAEAFF
. . TRBJ2-3 TRBV6-1 TGTGCCAGCAGTGAAGGAGGGGGTCGTCTCGCAGATACGCAGTATTTT CASSEGGGRLADTQYF
. TRBD1 TRBJ1-1 TRBV2 TGTGCCAGCAGTGAAGCGTCTCCCGGGACAGGTAACACTGAAGCTTTCTTT CASSEASPGTGNTEAFF
. TRBD1 TRBJ2-1 TRBV9 TGTGCCAGCAGCGTAGCAAGCACAGGGGGGAATGAGCAGTTCTTC CASSVASTGGNEQFF
. . TRBJ1-1 TRBV13 TGTGCCAGCAGCTTAGCTGAGACCGCGAACACTGAAGCTTTCTTT CASSLAETANTEAFF
. . TRBJ1-4 TRBV5-1 TGCGCCAGCAGCTTGGGATTACCGGGTGATGAAAAACTGTTTTTT CASSLGLPGDEKLFF
. . TRBJ2-3 TRBV9 TGTGCCAGCAGCGTAGGGACAAGTAGCACAGATACGCAGTATTTT CASSVGTSSTDTQYF
. TRBD2 TRBJ2-4 TRBV4-1 TGCGCCAGCAGCCAAGTTAGGCTAGCGGGGGGGAAAAACATTCAGTACTTC CASSQVRLAGGKNIQYF
few TRBD1 TRBJ1-1 TRBV7-3 TGTGCCAGCAGCATCACAGGGGACACTGAAGCTTTCTTT CASSITGDTEAFF
. . TRBJ1-2 TRBV6-6 TGTGCCAGCAGAACTCTCCGCCCGGGATACTATGGCTACACCTTC CASRTLRPGYYGYTF
. . TRBJ2-1 TRBV12-5 TGTGCTAGTGGTTTGATTGATGAGCAGTTCTTC CASGLIDEQFF
. . TRBJ1-5 TRBV19 TGTGCCAGTAGCCCCCCGGGCCTCCAGGCTAGCAATCAGCCCCAGCATTTT CASSPPGLQASNQPQHF
. TRBD2 TRBJ2-5 TRBV6-1 TGTGCCAGCGAAAGGACTAGCGGGGGATTAGGGACCCAGTACTTC CASERTSGGLGTQYF